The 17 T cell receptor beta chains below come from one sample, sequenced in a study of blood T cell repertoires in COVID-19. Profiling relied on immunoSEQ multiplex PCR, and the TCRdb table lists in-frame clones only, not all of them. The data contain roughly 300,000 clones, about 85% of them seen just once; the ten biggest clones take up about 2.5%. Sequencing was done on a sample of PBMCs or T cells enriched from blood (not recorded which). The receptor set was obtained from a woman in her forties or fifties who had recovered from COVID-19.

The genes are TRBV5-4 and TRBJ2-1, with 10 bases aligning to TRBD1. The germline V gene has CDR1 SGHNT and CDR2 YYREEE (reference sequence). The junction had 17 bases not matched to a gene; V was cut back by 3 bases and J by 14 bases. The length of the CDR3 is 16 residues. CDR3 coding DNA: TGTGCCAGCAGCTCCCTGGGGACAGGGGAAAGTTCGGGAAAGTTCTTC. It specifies CASSSLGTGESSGKFF.

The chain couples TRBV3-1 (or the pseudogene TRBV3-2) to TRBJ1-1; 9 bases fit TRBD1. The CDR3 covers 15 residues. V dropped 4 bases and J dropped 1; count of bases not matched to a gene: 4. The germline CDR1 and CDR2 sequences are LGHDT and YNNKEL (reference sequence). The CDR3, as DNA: TGTGCCAGCAGCCGGGACAGGGCCAAGAACACTGAAGCTTTCTTT. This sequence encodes CASSRDRAKNTEAFF.

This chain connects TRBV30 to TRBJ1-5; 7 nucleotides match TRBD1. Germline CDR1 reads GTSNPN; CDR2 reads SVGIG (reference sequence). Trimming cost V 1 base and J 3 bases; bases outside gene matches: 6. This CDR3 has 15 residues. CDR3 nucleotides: TGTGCCTGGAGTGGACAGGGTCACCCCAATCAGCCCCAGCATTTT. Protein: CAWSGQGHPNQPQHF.

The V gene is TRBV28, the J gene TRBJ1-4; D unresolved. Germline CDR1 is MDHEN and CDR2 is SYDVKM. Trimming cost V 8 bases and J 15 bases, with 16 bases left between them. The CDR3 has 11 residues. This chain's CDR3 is CASAEEGRVFF. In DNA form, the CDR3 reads TGTGCCAGCGCGGAGGAGGGCCGCGTGTTTTTT.

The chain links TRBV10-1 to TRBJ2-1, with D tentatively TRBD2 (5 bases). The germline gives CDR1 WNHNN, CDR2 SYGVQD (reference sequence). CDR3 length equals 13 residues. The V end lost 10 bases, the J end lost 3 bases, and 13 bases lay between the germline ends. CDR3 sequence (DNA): TGCGCCACCGCCTATGCGGGCTACAATGAGCAGTTCTTC. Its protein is CATAYAGYNEQFF.

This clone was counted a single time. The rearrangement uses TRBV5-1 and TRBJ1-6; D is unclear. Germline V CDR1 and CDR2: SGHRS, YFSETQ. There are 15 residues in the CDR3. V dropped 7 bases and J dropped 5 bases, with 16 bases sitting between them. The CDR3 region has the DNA TGCGCCAGCGCCTCCGCGAGAAGTGATAATTCACCCCTCCACTTT. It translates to CASASARSDNSPLHF.

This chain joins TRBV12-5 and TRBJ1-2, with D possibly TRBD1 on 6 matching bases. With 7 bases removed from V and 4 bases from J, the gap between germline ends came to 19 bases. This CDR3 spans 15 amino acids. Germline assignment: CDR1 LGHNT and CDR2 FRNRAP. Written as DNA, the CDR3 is TGTGCTAGTGCCAAATATCCGGGACATAGCTATGGCTACACCTTC. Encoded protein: CASAKYPGHSYGYTF.

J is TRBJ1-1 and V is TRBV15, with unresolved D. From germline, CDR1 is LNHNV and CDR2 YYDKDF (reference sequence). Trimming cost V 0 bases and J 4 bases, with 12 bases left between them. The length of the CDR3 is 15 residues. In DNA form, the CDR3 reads TGTGCCACCAGCAGAGAGTCAGTCGGGGTCACTGAAGCTTTCTTT. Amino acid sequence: CATSRESVGVTEAFF.

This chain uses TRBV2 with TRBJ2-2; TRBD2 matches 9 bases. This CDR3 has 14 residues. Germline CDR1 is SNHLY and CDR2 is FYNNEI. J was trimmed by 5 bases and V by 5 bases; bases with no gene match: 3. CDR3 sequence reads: CASSYSGRTGELFF. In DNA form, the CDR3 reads TGTGCCAGCAGTTACAGCGGGAGGACCGGGGAGCTGTTTTTT.

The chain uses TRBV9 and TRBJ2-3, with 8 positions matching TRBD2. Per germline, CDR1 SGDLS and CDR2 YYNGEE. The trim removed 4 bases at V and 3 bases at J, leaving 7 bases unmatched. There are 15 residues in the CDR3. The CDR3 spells CASSSRLALTDTQYF. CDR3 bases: TGTGCCAGCAGCTCCAGACTAGCGCTAACAGATACGCAGTATTTT. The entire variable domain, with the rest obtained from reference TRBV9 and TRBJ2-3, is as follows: DSGVTQTPKHLITATGQRVTLRCSPRSGDLSVYWYQQSLDQGLQFLIQYYNGEERAKGNILERFSAQQFPDLHSELNLSSLELGDSALYFCASSSRLALTDTQYFGPGTRLTVL.

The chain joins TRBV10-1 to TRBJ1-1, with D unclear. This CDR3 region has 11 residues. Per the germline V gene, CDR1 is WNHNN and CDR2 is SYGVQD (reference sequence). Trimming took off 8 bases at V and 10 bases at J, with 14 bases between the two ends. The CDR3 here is CASEYLGRAFF. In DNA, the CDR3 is TGCGCCAGCGAATATCTAGGAAGAGCTTTCTTT.

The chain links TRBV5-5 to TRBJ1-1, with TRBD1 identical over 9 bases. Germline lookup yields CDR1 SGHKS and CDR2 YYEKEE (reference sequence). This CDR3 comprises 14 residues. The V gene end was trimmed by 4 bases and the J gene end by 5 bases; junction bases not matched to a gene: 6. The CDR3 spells CASSTNRGRTEAFF. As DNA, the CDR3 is TGTGCCAGCAGCACCAACAGGGGGCGGACTGAAGCTTTCTTT.

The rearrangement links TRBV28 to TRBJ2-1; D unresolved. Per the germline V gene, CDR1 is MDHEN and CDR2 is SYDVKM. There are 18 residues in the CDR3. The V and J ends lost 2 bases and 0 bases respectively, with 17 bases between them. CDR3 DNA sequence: TGTGCCAGCAGTTTAGAGTGGTCAGGCATGAGCTCCTACAATGAGCAGTTCTTC. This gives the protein CASSLEWSGMSSYNEQFF.

CDR3 amino acids: CASSFYFPGQGAMSNQPQHF. CDR3 in DNA: TGTGCCAGCAGCTTTTACTTTCCGGGACAGGGGGCTATGAGCAATCAGCCCCAGCATTTT. The gene calls are TRBV7-8 and TRBJ1-5, with 12 bases fitting TRBD1. Trimming removed 3 bases from V and 1 base from J; junction bases left unmatched: 13. Germline V CDR1 and CDR2: SGHVS, FQNEAQ. The CDR3 runs to 20 residues.

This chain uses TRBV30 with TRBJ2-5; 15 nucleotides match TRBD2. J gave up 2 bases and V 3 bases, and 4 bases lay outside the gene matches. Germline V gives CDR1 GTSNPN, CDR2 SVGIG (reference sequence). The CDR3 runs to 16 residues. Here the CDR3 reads CAWSPGLAGGQETQYF. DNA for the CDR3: TGTGCCTGGAGCCCAGGACTAGCGGGAGGGCAAGAGACCCAGTACTTC.

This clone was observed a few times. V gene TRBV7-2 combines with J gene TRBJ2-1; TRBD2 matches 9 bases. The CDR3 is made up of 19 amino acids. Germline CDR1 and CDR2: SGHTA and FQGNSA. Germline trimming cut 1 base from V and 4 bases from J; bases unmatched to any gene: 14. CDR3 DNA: TGTGCCAGCAGCTTAGGATACTACATAGCGGGAGATCTGTACAATGAGCAGTTCTTC. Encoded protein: CASSLGYYIAGDLYNEQFF.

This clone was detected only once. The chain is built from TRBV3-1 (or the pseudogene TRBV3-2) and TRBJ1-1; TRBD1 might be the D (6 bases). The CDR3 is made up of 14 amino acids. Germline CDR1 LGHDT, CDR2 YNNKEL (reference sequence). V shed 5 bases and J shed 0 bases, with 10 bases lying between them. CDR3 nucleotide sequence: TGTGCCAGCAGCTCCAGACAGGTGAACACTGAAGCTTTCTTT. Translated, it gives CASSSRQVNTEAFF.